This TCR beta chain was sequenced in a study of cytomegalovirus exposure and HLA in healthy donors. Deletions cut 5 bases from V and 9 bases from J, with 20 bases between. CDR1 is MNHEY, CDR2 SMNVEV, per germline (reference sequence). This CDR3 has 15 amino acids. The primer mix had 60 Vbeta and 13 Jbeta primers. Data came from immunoSEQ multiplex PCR; TCRdb stores just in-frame clones and leaves some out. Among roughly 130,000 clones listed, around 78% were seen once. Sequenced input: PBMCs. The sequence was collected from a woman aged 45-59 years in good health and CMV-seronegative. This rearrangement joins TRBV27 to TRBJ1-5; D gene unclear. The CDR3 DNA is TGTGCCAGCAGTCGGAGGTGGTCAGCGGATTGGCCCCAGCATTTT. The encoded protein is CASSRRWSADWPQHF.